The clone carrying this T cell receptor beta chain was found once. In germline, CDR1 is SGHRS, CDR2 YFSETQ. Trimming cost V 4 bases and J 8 bases, with 18 bases left between them. CDR3 size: 14 residues. In the source study's methods: Amplification from reference gene primers served as the basis for estimated nucleated cell counts. Method: immunoSEQ multiplex PCR; TCRdb's copy keeps in-frame clones and lacks some. V and J calls and clone size are given by that table; D and trimming were obtained from the DNA. The profile shows approximately 450,000 clones, 87% of them singletons. The data are from a study of blood T cell repertoires in COVID-19. Study background: Some COVID-19 samples were acute and others convalescent; all came from the United States, Italy and Spain. T cells, B-cell-depleted T cells, or PBMCs supplied cDNA or gDNA.

Participants' reported clinical history set cohort assignment. The source material was PBMCs or T cells enriched from blood (not recorded which). The V call is TRBV5-1, the J call TRBJ1-2; perhaps TRBD1 as D (6 bases). The TCR comes from a woman in her late teens or twenties with acute COVID-19. In DNA, the CDR3 is TGCGCCAGCAGCCCGATGCGGACAGCTGACGGCTACACCTTC. It is translated as CASSPMRTADGYTF.